This T cell receptor beta chain was obtained from a study of T-cell reconstitution after alpha-beta-depleted transplantation in children. Study conclusions and caveats: After transplant, at about two months, alpha-beta T cells were reportedly derived from several hundred expanded graft clones. T cells produced anew were the main source of T-cell counts and diversity one year after transplant.

The CDR3 runs 15 residues. Trimming removed 1 base at V and 0 bases at J, with 7 bases between. Germline V gene sequence: CDR1 SGHTA, CDR2 FQGTGA. Unique molecular identifiers were incorporated during preparation of the TCRbeta library. TCRdb redid the calling of the PCR reads with MiXCR, one entry per CDR3 protein. Seen here are a few hundred thousand distinct CDR3 sequences, 10% to 15% observed once, and the top ten hold over 2%. This clonotype was counted between two and nine times. Its antigen is still unknown. This TCR was recovered from a male patient between 5 and 17 years old who had a stem cell transplant for acute myeloid leukemia, so the T cells may come from the graft donor. This specimen consisted of PBMCs, mostly from graft donor cells, obtained 360 days after TCRalphabeta/CD19-depleted stem cell transplant. This chain joins TRBV7-3 and TRBJ2-1; D uncertain. CDR3 nucleotides: TGTGCCAGCAGCTTAATGGAGAGCTCCTACAATGAGCAGTTCTTC. Translating it yields CASSLMESSYNEQFF. Based on the CDR3 plus reference TRBV7-3 and TRBJ2-1, the full variable domain is GAGVSQTPSNKVTEKGKYVELRCDPISGHTALYWYRQSLGQGPEFLIYFQGTGAADDSGLPNDRFFAVRPEGSVSTLKIQRTERGDSAVYLCASSLMESSYNEQFFGPGTRLTVL.